The 2 T cell receptor beta chains presented below share a single source sample, sequenced in a study of T cell repertoires in cytomegalovirus infection. MiXCR, applied by TCRdb to the reads, yields one record per CDR3 protein. The table shows fewer than 650,000 distinct CDR3 sequences, with 40% occurring only once. The antigens these receptors bind are not known. The source was cultured PBMCs, collected from culture after CMV antigen stimulation. These receptors were collected from a human donor in good health (CMV status not recorded). Some clones in this sample may be carry-over from other donors' samples.

This clonotype was detected many times. This rearrangement joins TRBV7-2 to TRBJ2-3; D may be TRBD1 (5 bases). Germline CDR1 reads SGHTA; CDR2 reads FQGNSA. The CDR3 spans 16 residues. Trimming removed 1 base at V and 5 bases at J, with 16 bases between. CDR3 sequence (DNA): TGTGCCAGCAGCTTAGATGGCAGGGTTTTGAGAGATACGCAGTATTTT. Protein product: CASSLDGRVLRDTQYF.

The sample holds a few counts of this clonotype. V and J are TRBV7-2 and TRBJ1-3; the D is unclear. CDR3 length: 14 residues. Germline V CDR1 and CDR2: SGHTA, FQGNSA. V was clipped by 5 bases and J by 0 bases, with 8 bases between them. The CDR3 sequence: CASSRGTSGNTIYF. The CDR3 DNA sequence: TGTGCCAGCAGCCGGGGAACCTCTGGAAACACCATATATTTT. Filled out from reference TRBV7-2 and TRBJ1-3, the complete variable domain reads GAGVSQSPSNKVTEKGKDVELRCDPISGHTALYWYRQSLGQGLEFLIYFQGNSAPDKSGLPSDRFSAERTGGSVSTLTIQRTQQEDSAVYLCASSRGTSGNTIYFGEGSWLTVV.